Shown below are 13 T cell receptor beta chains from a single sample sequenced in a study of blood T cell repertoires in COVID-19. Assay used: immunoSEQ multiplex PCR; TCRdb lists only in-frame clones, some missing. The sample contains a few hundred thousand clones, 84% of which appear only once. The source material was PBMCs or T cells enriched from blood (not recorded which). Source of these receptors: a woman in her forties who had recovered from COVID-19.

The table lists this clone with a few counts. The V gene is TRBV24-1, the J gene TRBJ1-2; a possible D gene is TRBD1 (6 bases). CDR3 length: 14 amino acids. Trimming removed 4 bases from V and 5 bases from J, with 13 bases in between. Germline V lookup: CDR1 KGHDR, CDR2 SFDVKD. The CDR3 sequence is CATSESGTPYGYTF. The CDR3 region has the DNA TGTGCCACCAGTGAGTCCGGGACACCATATGGCTACACCTTC.

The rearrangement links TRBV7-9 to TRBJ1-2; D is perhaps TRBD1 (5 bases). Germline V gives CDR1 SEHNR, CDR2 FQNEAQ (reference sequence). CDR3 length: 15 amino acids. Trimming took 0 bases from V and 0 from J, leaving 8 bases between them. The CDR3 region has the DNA TGTGCCAGCAGCTTAGCGTTGACAGCTAACTATGGCTACACCTTC. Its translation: CASSLALTANYGYTF.

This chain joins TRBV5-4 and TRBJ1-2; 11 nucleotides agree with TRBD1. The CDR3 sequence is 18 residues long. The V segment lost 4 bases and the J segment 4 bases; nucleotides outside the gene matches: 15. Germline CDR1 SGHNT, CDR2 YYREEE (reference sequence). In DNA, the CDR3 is TGTGCCAGCAGCCCCGCCTGGGACAGGGGGAGAGCCGTCTATGGCTACACCTTC. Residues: CASSPAWDRGRAVYGYTF. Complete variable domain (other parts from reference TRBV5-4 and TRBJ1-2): ETGVTQSPTHLIKTRGQQVTLRCSSQSGHNTVSWYQQALGQGPQFIFQYYREEENGRGNFPPRFSGLQFPNYSSELNVNALELDDSALYLCASSPAWDRGRAVYGYTFGSGTRLTVV.

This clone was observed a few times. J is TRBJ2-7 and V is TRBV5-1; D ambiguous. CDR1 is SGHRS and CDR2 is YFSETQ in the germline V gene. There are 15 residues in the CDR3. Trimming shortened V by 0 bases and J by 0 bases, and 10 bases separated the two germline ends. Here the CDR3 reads CASSLDSPSSYEQYF. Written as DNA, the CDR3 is TGCGCCAGCAGCTTGGATAGCCCCAGCTCCTACGAGCAGTACTTC.

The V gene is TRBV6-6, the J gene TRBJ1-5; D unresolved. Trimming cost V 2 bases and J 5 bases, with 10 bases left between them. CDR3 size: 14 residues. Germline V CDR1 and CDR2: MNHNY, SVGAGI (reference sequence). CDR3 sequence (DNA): TGTGCCAGCAGTTACATGGGCCTATATCAGCCCCAGCATTTT. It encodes CASSYMGLYQPQHF.

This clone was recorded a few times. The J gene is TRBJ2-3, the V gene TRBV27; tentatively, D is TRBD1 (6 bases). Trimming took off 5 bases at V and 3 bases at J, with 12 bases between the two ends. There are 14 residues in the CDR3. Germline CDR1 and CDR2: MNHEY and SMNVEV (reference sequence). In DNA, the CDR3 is TGTGCCAGCAGTCACAGGGATGGAACAGATACGCAGTATTTT. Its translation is CASSHRDGTDTQYF.

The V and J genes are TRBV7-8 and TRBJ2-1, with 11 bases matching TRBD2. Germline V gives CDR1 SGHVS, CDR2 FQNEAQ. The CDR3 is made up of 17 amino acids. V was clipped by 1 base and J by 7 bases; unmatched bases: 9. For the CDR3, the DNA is TGTGCCAGCAGCTTAGGTCCAAGGGCTAGCGGGAGGAATGAGCAGTTCTTC. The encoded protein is CASSLGPRASGRNEQFF.

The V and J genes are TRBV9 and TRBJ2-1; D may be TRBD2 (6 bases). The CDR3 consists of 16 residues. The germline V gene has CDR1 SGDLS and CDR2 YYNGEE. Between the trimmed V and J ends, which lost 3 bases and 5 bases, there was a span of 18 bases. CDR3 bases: TGTGCCAGCAGCGAGGGACTCCTAGGGGTGAACAATGAGCAGTTCTTC. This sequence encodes CASSEGLLGVNNEQFF.

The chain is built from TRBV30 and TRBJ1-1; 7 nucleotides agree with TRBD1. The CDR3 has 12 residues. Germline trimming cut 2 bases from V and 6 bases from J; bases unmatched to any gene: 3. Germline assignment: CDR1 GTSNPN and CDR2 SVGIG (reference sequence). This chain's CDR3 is CAWSRQGAEAFF. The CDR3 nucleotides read TGTGCCTGGAGTCGACAGGGCGCTGAAGCTTTCTTT.

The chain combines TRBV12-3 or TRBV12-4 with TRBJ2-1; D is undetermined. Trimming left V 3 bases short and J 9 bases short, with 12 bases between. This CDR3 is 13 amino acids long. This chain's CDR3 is CASSFLHLVEQFF. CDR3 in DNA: TGTGCCAGCAGTTTTCTACACCTAGTTGAGCAGTTCTTC.

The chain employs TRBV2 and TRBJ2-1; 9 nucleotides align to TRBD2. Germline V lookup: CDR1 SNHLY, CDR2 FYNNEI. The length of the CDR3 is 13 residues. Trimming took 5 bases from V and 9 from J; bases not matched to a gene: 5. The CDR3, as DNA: TGTGCCAGCAGTTTAGCGGGAGAGACTGAGCAGTTCTTC. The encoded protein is CASSLAGETEQFF.

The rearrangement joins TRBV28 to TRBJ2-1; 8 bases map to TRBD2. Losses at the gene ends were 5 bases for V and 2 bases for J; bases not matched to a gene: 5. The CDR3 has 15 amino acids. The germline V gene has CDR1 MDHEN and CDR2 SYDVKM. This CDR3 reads CASSHGGATYNEQFF. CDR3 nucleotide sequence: TGTGCCAGCAGTCACGGGGGGGCCACCTACAATGAGCAGTTCTTC.

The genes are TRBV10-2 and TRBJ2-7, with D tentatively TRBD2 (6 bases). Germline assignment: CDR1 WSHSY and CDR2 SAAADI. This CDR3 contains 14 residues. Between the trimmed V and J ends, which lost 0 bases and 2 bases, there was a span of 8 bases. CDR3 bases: TGCGCCAGCAGTGAGTCTAGGAGGGCCTACGAGCAGTACGTC. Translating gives CASSESRRAYEQYV.